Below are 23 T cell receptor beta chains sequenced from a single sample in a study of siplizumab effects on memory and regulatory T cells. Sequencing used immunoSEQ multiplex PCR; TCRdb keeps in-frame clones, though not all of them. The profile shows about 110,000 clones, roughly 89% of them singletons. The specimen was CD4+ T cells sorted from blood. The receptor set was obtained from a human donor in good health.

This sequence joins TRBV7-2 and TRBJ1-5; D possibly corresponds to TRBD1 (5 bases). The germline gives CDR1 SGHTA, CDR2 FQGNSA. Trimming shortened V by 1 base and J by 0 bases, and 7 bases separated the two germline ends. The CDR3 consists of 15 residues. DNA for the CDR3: TGTGCCAGCAGCTTAGAAGGGGTTAGCAATCAGCCCCAGCATTTT. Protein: CASSLEGVSNQPQHF.

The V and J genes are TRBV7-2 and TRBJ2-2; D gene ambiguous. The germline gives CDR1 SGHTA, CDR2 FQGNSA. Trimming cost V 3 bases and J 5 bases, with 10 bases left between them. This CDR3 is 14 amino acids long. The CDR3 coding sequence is TGTGCCAGCAGCTTCGGAAAACGGACCGGGGAGCTGTTTTTT. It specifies CASSFGKRTGELFF.

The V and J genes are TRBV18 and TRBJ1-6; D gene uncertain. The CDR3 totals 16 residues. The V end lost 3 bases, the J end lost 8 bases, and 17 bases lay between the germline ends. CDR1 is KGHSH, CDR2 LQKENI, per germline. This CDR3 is CASSPTSGRTDSPLHF. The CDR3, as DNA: TGTGCCAGCTCACCCACCAGTGGCAGAACAGATTCACCCCTCCACTTT.

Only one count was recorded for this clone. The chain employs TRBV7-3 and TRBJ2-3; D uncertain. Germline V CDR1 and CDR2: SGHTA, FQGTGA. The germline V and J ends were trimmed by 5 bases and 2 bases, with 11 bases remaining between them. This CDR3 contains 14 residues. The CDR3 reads CASSLDAVTDTQYF. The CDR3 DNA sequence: TGTGCCAGCAGCCTTGACGCGGTCACAGATACGCAGTATTTT.

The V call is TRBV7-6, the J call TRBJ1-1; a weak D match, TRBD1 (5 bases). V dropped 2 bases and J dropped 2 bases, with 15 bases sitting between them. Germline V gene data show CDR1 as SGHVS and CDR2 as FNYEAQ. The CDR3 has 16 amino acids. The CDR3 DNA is TGTGCCAGCAGCTTATCGTCCGGGACCGAAAACACTGAAGCTTTCTTT. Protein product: CASSLSSGTENTEAFF.

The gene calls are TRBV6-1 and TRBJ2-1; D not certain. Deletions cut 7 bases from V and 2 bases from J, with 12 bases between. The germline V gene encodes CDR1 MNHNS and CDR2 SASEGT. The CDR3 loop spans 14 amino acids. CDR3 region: CASIFALAYNEQFF. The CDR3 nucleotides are TGTGCCAGCATTTTTGCGCTAGCCTACAATGAGCAGTTCTTC.

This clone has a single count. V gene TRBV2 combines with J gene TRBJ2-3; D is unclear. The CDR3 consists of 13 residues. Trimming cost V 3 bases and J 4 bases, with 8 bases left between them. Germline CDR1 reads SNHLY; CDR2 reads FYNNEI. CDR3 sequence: CASSEQVADTQYF. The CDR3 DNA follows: TGTGCCAGCAGTGAGCAGGTGGCAGATACGCAGTATTTT.

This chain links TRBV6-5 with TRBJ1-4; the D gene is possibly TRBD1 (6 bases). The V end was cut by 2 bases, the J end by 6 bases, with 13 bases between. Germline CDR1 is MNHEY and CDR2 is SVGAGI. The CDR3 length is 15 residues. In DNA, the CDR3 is TGTGCCAGCAGTTACCCATCCAACAGGGATGAAAAACTGTTTTTT. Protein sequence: CASSYPSNRDEKLFF.

CDR3 loop: CASSYAAPHPSEAFF. CDR3 DNA sequence: TGTGCCAGCAGTTACGCGGCCCCTCACCCCAGTGAAGCTTTCTTT. The chain is built from TRBV6-6 and TRBJ1-1; D is ambiguous. V was shortened by 2 bases and J by 7 bases, with 17 bases between the two germline ends. The germline V gene encodes CDR1 MNHNY and CDR2 SVGAGI (reference sequence). The CDR3 is 15 amino acids.

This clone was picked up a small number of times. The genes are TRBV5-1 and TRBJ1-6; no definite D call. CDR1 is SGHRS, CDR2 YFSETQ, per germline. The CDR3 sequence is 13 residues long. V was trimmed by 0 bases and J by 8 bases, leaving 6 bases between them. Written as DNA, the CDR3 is TGCGCCAGCAGCTTGGGAAGGGATTCACCCCTCCACTTT. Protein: CASSLGRDSPLHF.

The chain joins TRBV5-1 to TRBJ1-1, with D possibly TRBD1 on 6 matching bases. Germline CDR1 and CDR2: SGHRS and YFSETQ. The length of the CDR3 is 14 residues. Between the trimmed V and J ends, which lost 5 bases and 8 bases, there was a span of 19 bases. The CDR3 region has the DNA TGCGCCAGCAGATCCCCCGCCCAAGGGGGAGAAGCTTTCTTT. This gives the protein CASRSPAQGGEAFF. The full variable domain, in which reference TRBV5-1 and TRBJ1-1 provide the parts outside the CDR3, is KAGVTQTPRYLIKTRGQQVTLSCSPISGHRSVSWYQQTPGQGLQFLFEYFSETQRNKGNFPGRFSGRQFSNSRSEMNVSTLELGDSALYLCASRSPAQGGEAFFGQGTRLTVV.

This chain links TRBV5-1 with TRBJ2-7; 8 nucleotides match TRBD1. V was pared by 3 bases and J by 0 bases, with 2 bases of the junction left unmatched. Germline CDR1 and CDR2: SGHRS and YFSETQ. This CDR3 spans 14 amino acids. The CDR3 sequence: CASSSDRASYEQYF. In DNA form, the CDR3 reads TGCGCCAGCAGCTCGGACAGGGCCTCCTACGAGCAGTACTTC.

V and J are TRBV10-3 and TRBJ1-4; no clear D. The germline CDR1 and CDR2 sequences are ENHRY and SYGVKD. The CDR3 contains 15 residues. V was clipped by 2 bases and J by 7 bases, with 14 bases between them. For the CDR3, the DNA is TGTGCCATCAGTGAGAGACTGCAGGATCTTGAAAAACTGTTTTTT. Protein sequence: CAISERLQDLEKLFF.

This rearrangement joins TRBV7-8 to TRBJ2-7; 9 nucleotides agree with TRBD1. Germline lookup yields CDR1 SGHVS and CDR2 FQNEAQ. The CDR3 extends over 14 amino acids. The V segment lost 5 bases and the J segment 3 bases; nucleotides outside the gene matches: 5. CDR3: CASSTQGAGYEQYF. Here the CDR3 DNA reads TGTGCCAGCAGCACACAGGGGGCGGGCTACGAGCAGTACTTC.

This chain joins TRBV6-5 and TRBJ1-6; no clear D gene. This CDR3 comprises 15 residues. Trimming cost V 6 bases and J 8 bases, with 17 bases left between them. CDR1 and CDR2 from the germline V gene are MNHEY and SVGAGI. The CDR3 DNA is TGTGCCAGCAGATTGGGCGTGGGTGGGTATTCACCCCTCCACTTT. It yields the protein CASRLGVGGYSPLHF.

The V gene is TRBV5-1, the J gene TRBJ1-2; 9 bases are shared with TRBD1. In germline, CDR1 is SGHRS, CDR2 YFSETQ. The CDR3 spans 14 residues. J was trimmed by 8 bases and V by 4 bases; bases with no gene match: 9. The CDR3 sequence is CASSRAQGARGYTF. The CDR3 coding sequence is TGCGCCAGCAGCCGAGCACAGGGGGCGCGCGGCTACACCTTC.

CDR3 loop: CASIRIGRGGGPATNEKLFF. CDR3 DNA sequence: TGCGCCAGCATTCGGATCGGCCGCGGCGGGGGGCCGGCAACTAATGAAAAACTGTTTTTT. V and J are TRBV4-1 and TRBJ1-4; possibly TRBD1 for D (6 bases). The CDR3 consists of 20 residues. V dropped 7 bases and J dropped 0 bases, with 27 bases sitting between them. The germline V gene encodes CDR1 MGHRA and CDR2 YSYEKL.

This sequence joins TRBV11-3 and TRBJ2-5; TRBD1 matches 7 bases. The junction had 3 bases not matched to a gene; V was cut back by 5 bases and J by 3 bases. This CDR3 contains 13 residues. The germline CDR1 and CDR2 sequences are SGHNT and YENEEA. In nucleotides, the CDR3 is TGTGCCAGCAGCGCCGGGACAGAAGAGACCCAGTACTTC. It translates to CASSAGTEETQYF.

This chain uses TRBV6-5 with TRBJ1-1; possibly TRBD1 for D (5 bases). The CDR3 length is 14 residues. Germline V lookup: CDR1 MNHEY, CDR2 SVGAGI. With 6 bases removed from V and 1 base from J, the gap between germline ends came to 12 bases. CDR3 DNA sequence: TGTGCCAGCAGGGGGGGGGTGAGGAACACTGAAGCTTTCTTT. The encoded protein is CASRGGVRNTEAFF.

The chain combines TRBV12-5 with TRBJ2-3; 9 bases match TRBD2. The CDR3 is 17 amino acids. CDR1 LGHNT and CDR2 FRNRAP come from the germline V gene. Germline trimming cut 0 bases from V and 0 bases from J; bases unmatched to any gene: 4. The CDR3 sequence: CASGLVLAGASTDTQYF. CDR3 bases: TGTGCTAGTGGTTTGGTACTAGCGGGTGCTAGCACAGATACGCAGTATTTT.

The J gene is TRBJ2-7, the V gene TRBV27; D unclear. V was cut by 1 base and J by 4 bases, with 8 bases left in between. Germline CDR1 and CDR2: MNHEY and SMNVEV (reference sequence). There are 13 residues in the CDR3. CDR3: CASSLWASYEQYF. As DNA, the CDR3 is TGTGCCAGCAGTTTATGGGCCAGTTACGAGCAGTACTTC.

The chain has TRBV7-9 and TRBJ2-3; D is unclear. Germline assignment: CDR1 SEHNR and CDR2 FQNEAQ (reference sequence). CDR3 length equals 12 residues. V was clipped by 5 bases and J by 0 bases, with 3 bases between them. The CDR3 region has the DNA TGTGCCAGCAGCCCTAGCACAGATACGCAGTATTTT. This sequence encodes CASSPSTDTQYF.

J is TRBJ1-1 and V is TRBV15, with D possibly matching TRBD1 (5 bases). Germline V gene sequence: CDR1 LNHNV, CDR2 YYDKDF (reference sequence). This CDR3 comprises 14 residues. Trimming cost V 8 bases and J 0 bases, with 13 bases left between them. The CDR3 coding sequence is TGTGCCACCGAGGGCCTGGGGGTGAACACTGAAGCTTTCTTT. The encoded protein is CATEGLGVNTEAFF.